Below, 27 T cell receptor beta chains from the same sample are listed, as sequenced in a study of T cells after posttransplantation cyclophosphamide (dated by TCRdb to 2016 to 2017). What the treatment or condition label conveys for this sample: high-dose cyclophosphamide on days +3 and +4 as single-agent GVHD prophylaxis. For conditioning, the PTCy patients got busulfan and fludarabine, then a related or unrelated marrow graft, followed by cyclophosphamide on days +3 and +4. The library was prepared using the immunoSEQ multiplex PCR assay. In TCRdb, the immuneACCESS table is reduced to in-frame sequences with V and J assigned. These tables do not hold every clone; where another copy was compared, an unresolved V gene accounts for under half, and the others remain unexplained. The data for this sample show roughly 14,000 clones, each detected more than once. More than 20% of the sample is held by the ten biggest clonotypes.

The source material was PBMCs, sampled more than 1,000 days after allogeneic stem cell transplant with posttransplant cyclophosphamide. Receptor source: a female patient between 35 and 55 years old who received an allogeneic stem cell transplant from a related donor, was CMV-positive, and had no GVHD. Where a transplant has occurred, the graft donor may have supplied some of the T cells.

This clone showed up many times. The V and J genes are TRBV6-5 and TRBJ1-2; D ambiguous. Trimming took 3 bases from V and 0 from J, leaving 14 bases between them. CDR3 length equals 16 residues. Per germline, CDR1 MNHEY and CDR2 SVGAGI. The CDR3 nucleotides read TGTGCCAGCAGTTATCTATCCGGGTCTTCTAACTATGGCTACACCTTC. Its protein is CASSYLSGSSNYGYTF.

This clone was picked up many times. This chain joins TRBV6-1 and TRBJ1-5; the D gene is possibly TRBD1 (5 bases). Per germline, CDR1 MNHNS and CDR2 SASEGT. The length of the CDR3 is 14 residues. Deletions cut 5 bases from V and 2 bases from J, with 10 bases between. CDR3 sequence: CASSKRGGNQPQHF. CDR3 in DNA: TGTGCCAGCAGTAAAAGGGGCGGCAATCAGCCCCAGCATTTT.

This clone has a count of ten or more. This chain links TRBV19 with TRBJ1-2; 11 positions match TRBD1. The CDR3 spans 16 residues. Germline trimming cut 6 bases from V and 1 base from J; bases unmatched to any gene: 7. CDR1 is LNHDA and CDR2 is SQIVND in the germline V gene (reference sequence). The CDR3 sequence: CASSPRTGGLNYGYTF. As DNA, the CDR3 is TGTGCCAGTAGCCCCAGGACAGGGGGCCTTAACTATGGCTACACCTTC.

This clone showed up just a few times. The rearrangement joins TRBV4-1 to TRBJ2-7; TRBD1 aligns across 9 bases. The CDR3 loop spans 15 amino acids. Trimming cost V 0 bases and J 3 bases; bases outside gene matches: 3. Looked up from germline, CDR1 is MGHRA and CDR2 is YSYEKL. The CDR3: CASSQDGTGIYEQYF. In DNA, the CDR3 is TGCGCCAGCAGCCAAGATGGGACAGGGATCTACGAGCAGTACTTC.

In this sample, this clone turned up a few times. This chain uses TRBV7-2 with TRBJ2-1; 9 bases agree with TRBD2. Trimming at V came to 5 bases and at J to 4 bases, leaving 9 bases not matched to a gene. The CDR3 loop spans 16 amino acids. Looked up from germline, CDR1 is SGHTA and CDR2 is FQGNSA. CDR3: CASSQVLAGAYNEQFF. CDR3 DNA: TGTGCCAGCAGCCAGGTGTTAGCGGGGGCTTACAATGAGCAGTTCTTC.

This clone occurred many times. The chain has TRBV28 and TRBJ2-1; 8 bases align to TRBD2. J was trimmed by 3 bases and V by 5 bases; bases with no gene match: 9. The CDR3 has 16 residues. Looked up from germline, CDR1 is MDHEN and CDR2 is SYDVKM. The CDR3 nucleotides are TGTGCCAGCAGTCCCGGTATTAGCGGGGACTACAATGAGCAGTTCTTC. Translating gives CASSPGISGDYNEQFF.

V gene TRBV7-2 combines with J gene TRBJ1-2; D perhaps matches TRBD1 (6 bases). Trimming took off 4 bases at V and 3 bases at J, with 21 bases between the two ends. Germline loops: CDR1 SGHTA, CDR2 FQGNSA. This CDR3 contains 17 residues. As DNA, the CDR3 is TGTGCCAGCAGCTCCGATCTTCAACAGGGAAGTGACTATGGCTACACCTTC. This sequence encodes CASSSDLQQGSDYGYTF.

The table lists this clone with a few counts. This chain links TRBV25-1 with TRBJ2-1, with a tentative D call TRBD1 (6 bases). Per germline, CDR1 MGHDK and CDR2 SYGVNS. V lost 5 bases, J lost 7 bases, and 15 bases lay in between. This CDR3 comprises 14 residues. The CDR3 DNA is TGTGCCAGCAGTCTGGGGGCGAGTTTTAATGAGCAGTTCTTC. Residues: CASSLGASFNEQFF.

This clone was observed at least ten times. Within the sample, other DNA sequences also encode this same CDR3. The rearrangement links TRBV11-2 to TRBJ1-1; TRBD1 is a possible D gene (5 bases). The CDR3 contains 12 residues. Trimming cost V 1 base and J 8 bases, with 8 bases left between them. The germline V gene has CDR1 SGHAT and CDR2 FQNNGV. The CDR3 nucleotides read TGTGCCAGCAGCTTAGGCCAGGGAGAAGCTTTCTTT. Protein: CASSLGQGEAFF.

This clone was counted ten times or more. The rearrangement uses TRBV5-6 and TRBJ2-3; unclear D gene. CDR3 length: 13 residues. The germline V and J ends were trimmed by 3 bases and 4 bases, with 9 bases remaining between them. CDR1 SGHDT and CDR2 YYEEEE come from the germline V gene. This CDR3 is CASSYSRADTQYF. CDR3 in DNA: TGTGCCAGCAGCTATAGCCGAGCAGATACGCAGTATTTT. The whole variable domain, remainder taken from reference TRBV5-6 and TRBJ2-3, is DAGVTQSPTHLIKTRGQQVTLRCSPKSGHDTVSWYQQALGQGPQFIFQYYEEEERQRGNFPDRFSGHQFPNYSSELNVNALLLGDSALYLCASSYSRADTQYFGPGTRLTVL.

This clone showed up just a few times. For the CDR3, the DNA is TGTGCCAGCAGCTTGCCTCTATATAGCAATCAGCCCCAGCATTTT. It specifies CASSLPLYSNQPQHF. This chain connects TRBV11-3 to TRBJ1-5; D not certain. Per the germline V gene, CDR1 is SGHNT and CDR2 is YENEEA. This CDR3 contains 15 residues. The ends were cut back, 3 bases at V and 0 bases at J, with 9 bases in the middle.

This clone was counted at least ten times. The chain carries TRBV11-2 and TRBJ1-5; D gene unclear. CDR1 is SGHAT, CDR2 FQNNGV, per germline. The CDR3 has 14 amino acids. The ends were cut back, 5 bases at V and 0 bases at J, with 8 bases in the middle. Here the CDR3 reads CASSQHVSNQPQHF. The DNA for the CDR3 is TGTGCCAGCAGCCAACACGTTAGCAATCAGCCCCAGCATTTT.

The gene calls are TRBV29-1 and TRBJ2-5; 7 positions agree with TRBD1. The CDR3 is 14 residues long. Germline trimming cut 4 bases from V and 2 bases from J; bases unmatched to any gene: 7. Germline V gene data show CDR1 as SQVTM and CDR2 as ANQGSEA. CDR3 residues: CSVVKTGRQETQYF. The CDR3 DNA follows: TGCAGCGTTGTTAAGACAGGGCGACAAGAGACCCAGTACTTC.

This clone was observed many times. The rearrangement joins TRBV29-1 to TRBJ2-3, with a weak D call TRBD1 (5 bases). CDR1 and CDR2 (germline): SQVTM, ANQGSEA. CDR3 length: 12 residues. The ends were cut back, 6 bases at V and 4 bases at J, with 11 bases in the middle. The CDR3: CSVGLGADTQYF. CDR3 sequence (DNA): TGCAGCGTGGGGCTAGGGGCAGATACGCAGTATTTT.

This clone was picked up many times. The chain uses TRBV7-8 and TRBJ1-5, with 9 bases matching TRBD1. The CDR3 covers 14 residues. In germline, CDR1 is SGHVS, CDR2 FQNEAQ. The V gene end was trimmed by 6 bases and the J gene end by 4 bases; junction bases not matched to a gene: 4. This chain's CDR3 is CASRAGTGNQPQHF. The DNA for the CDR3 is TGTGCCAGCAGGGCCGGGACAGGGAATCAGCCCCAGCATTTT.

This clone was seen only a few times. It is likely a read error: a sequence one base away is far more abundant. The CDR3 DNA sequence: TGTGCCGGCAGCAGGGGGCTGGGCTATGGCTACACCTTC. Translated: CAGSRGLGYGYTF. V usage is TRBV25-1 and J usage is TRBJ1-2, with TRBD1 identical over 8 bases. The germline gives CDR1 MGHDK, CDR2 SYGVNS. CDR3 size: 13 residues.

This clone was counted many times. This chain uses TRBV10-2 with TRBJ1-3; D call uncertain. The germline V gene encodes CDR1 WSHSY and CDR2 SAAADI. Trimming removed 6 bases at V and 0 bases at J, with 12 bases between. This CDR3 has 15 amino acids. This chain's CDR3 is CASRTDFFSGNTIYF. CDR3 coding DNA: TGCGCCAGCAGAACAGATTTCTTCTCTGGAAACACCATATATTTT.

This clone occurred many times. The chain employs TRBV18 and TRBJ2-1; 14 bases align to TRBD2. From germline, CDR1 is KGHSH and CDR2 LQKENI. The CDR3 is 15 residues long. The trim removed 0 bases at V and 15 bases at J, leaving 7 bases unmatched. The CDR3 nucleotides are TGTGCCAGCTCACCACCGGGACTAGCGGGGGCTGGCCTGTTCTTC. As protein: CASSPPGLAGAGLFF. Full variable domain (missing parts from reference TRBV18 and TRBJ2-1): NAGVMQNPRHLVRRRGQEARLRCSPMKGHSHVYWYRQLPEEGLKFMVYLQKENIIDESGMPKERFSAEFPKEGPSILRIQQVVRGDSAAYFCASSPPGLAGAGLFFGPGTRLTVL.

This clone was observed many times. This sequence joins TRBV27 and TRBJ1-1; 7 bases line up with TRBD1. V lost 6 bases to trimming and J lost 1 base; unmatched junction nucleotides: 5. The CDR3 length is 14 residues. Germline V lookup: CDR1 MNHEY, CDR2 SMNVEV (reference sequence). The CDR3 reads CASSLGGPNTEAFF. The CDR3 DNA reads TGTGCCAGCAGCCTAGGGGGCCCGAACACTGAAGCTTTCTTT.

This clone was counted ten times or more. The J gene is TRBJ2-3, the V gene TRBV18; 7 bases map to TRBD1. Germline trimming cut 3 bases from V and 3 bases from J; bases unmatched to any gene: 9. The CDR3 runs 16 residues. Per the germline V gene, CDR1 is KGHSH and CDR2 is LQKENI. CDR3 DNA: TGTGCCAGCTCACCTCCCGAAGGGGGCGGGACAGATACGCAGTATTTT. It yields the protein CASSPPEGGGTDTQYF.

This clone was observed at least ten times. The rearrangement uses TRBV5-1 and TRBJ1-1; 9 nucleotides line up with TRBD1. From germline, CDR1 is SGHRS and CDR2 YFSETQ. V gave up 3 bases and J gave up 4 bases; unmatched junction bases: 7. CDR3 size: 15 residues. DNA of the CDR3: TGCGCCAGCAGCTGGGAACAGGGGGCTAGCACTGAAGCTTTCTTT. Residues: CASSWEQGASTEAFF.

This clone was found many times. This chain links TRBV19 with TRBJ2-6; 11 nucleotides agree with TRBD1. The J segment lost 3 bases and the V segment lost 5 bases, leaving 9 bases of the junction unmatched. The CDR3 has 18 residues. Germline CDR1 LNHDA, CDR2 SQIVND (reference sequence). DNA of the CDR3: TGTGCCAGTAGTGAGGACAGGGGGCGCGTATTTGGGGCCAACGTCCTGACTTTC. Its protein product is CASSEDRGRVFGANVLTF.

This clone has ten or more counts. This sequence joins TRBV6-5 and TRBJ2-1; 7 nucleotides match TRBD1. This CDR3 contains 15 residues. Germline V CDR1 and CDR2: MNHEY, SVGAGI. The trim removed 1 base at V and 6 bases at J, leaving 6 bases unmatched. Written as DNA, the CDR3 is TGTGCCAGCAGTTACTACTACAGGGGCTCCAATGAGCAGTTCTTC. Translated: CASSYYYRGSNEQFF.

This clone appeared many times. The DNA of the CDR3 is TGTGCCAGCAGCGAAACAACCGGGACAGGGGGCGAGGAGCAGTTCTTC. It codes for CASSETTGTGGEEQFF. This chain connects TRBV21-1 to TRBJ2-1; TRBD1, the table's D call, was not compared with the DNA. TRBV21-1 is a known pseudogene. This CDR3 is built from 16 residues.

At least ten counts were recorded for this clone. The chain combines TRBV15 with TRBJ1-6; 9 nucleotides agree with TRBD1. CDR1 and CDR2 (germline): LNHNV, YYDKDF (reference sequence). V shed 9 bases, J shed 5 bases, and the junction held 5 bases outside the gene matches. The CDR3 has 14 residues. This chain's CDR3 is CATGTGTHNSPLHF. The DNA of the CDR3 is TGTGCCACGGGGACAGGGACCCATAATTCACCCCTCCACTTT.

Many counts were recorded for this clone. V is TRBV19 and J is TRBJ2-7; 8 nucleotides line up with TRBD2. This CDR3 spans 15 amino acids. Per germline, CDR1 LNHDA and CDR2 SQIVND (reference sequence). Trimming at V came to 4 bases and at J to 2 bases, leaving 7 bases not matched to a gene. The CDR3 loop reads CASSTKRGLAYEQYF. CDR3 sequence (DNA): TGTGCCAGTAGTACCAAGCGGGGGCTAGCCTACGAGCAGTACTTC.

This clone has at least ten counts. This rearrangement joins TRBV5-1 to TRBJ1-4, with D maybe TRBD1 (6 bases). The CDR3 is 17 amino acids. V lost 0 bases and J 0 bases, leaving 12 bases between the germline ends. Germline V CDR1 and CDR2: SGHRS, YFSETQ. This CDR3 reads CASSLDVTGTTNEKLFF. The DNA for the CDR3 is TGCGCCAGCAGCTTGGATGTAACAGGGACAACTAATGAAAAACTGTTTTTT.